The present T cell receptor beta chain was sequenced within a study of immune characteristics of hereditary and idiopathic chronic pancreatitis. The pancreas tissue came from patients undergoing total pancreatectomy with islet autotransplantation. Patients with known diabetes were not included. The V end lost 5 bases, the J end lost 10 bases, and 12 bases lay between the germline ends. CDR3 length: 13 amino acids. Points from the study as a whole: Both chronic pancreatitis groups had higher TCRbeta diversity and lower clonality than controls.

As concerns this clone: Its antigen is not identified.

Here immunoSEQ multiplex PCR was the method, and the copy in TCRdb shows in-frame clones only, minus some. Here the sample spans fewer than 10,000 clones, about 85% being singletons. The clonotype comes from a human donor with chronic pancreatitis. The chain carries TRBV12-3 or TRBV12-4 and TRBJ1-6; D gene uncertain. Material for sequencing was pancreas tissue with idiopathic chronic pancreatitis. The CDR3 sequence is CASSPGEGSPLHF. In DNA form, the CDR3 reads TGTGCCAGCAGTCCTGGGGAGGGCTCACCCCTCCACTTT.